This TCR beta chain was identified during a study of cytomegalovirus exposure and HLA in healthy donors. Overall study results and limits: A later analysis revealed that TCR association rates differed between HLA loci, peaking at DRB1 and bottoming out at HLA-C. The study put roughly 160 TCR beta chains on its list as cytomegalovirus-associated.

This CDR3 region has 13 residues. V shed 5 bases and J shed 11 bases, with 18 bases lying between them. CDR1 is LNHDA and CDR2 is SQIVND in the germline V gene (reference sequence). With 60 Vbeta and 13 Jbeta primers, the PCR was carried out. Here immunoSEQ multiplex PCR was the method, and the copy in TCRdb shows in-frame clones only, minus some. This sample has 200,000 to 250,000 clones; around four fifths occur once, and the top ten carry 0.58%. A note on this clone: Its antigen is still unknown.

Healthy donors of bone marrow made up the group. Each donor was nominally healthy when sampled (though unrecorded immune exposures were likely). The receptor was derived from a woman between 35 and 50 years old in good health and CMV-seronegative. The V and J genes are TRBV19 and TRBJ1-1; D ambiguous. The sample taken for sequencing was PBMCs. The CDR3 region is CASSGGRYSDAFF. The CDR3 DNA sequence: TGTGCCAGTAGTGGAGGCAGGTACTCGGACGCTTTCTTT. Complete variable domain (other parts from reference TRBV19 and TRBJ1-1): DGGITQSPKYLFRKEGQNVTLSCEQNLNHDAMYWYRQDPGQGLRLIYYSQIVNDFQKGDIAEGYSVSREKKESFPLTVTSAQKNPTAFYLCASSGGRYSDAFFGQGTRLTVV.